This T cell receptor beta chain was documented in a study of blood T cell repertoires in COVID-19. Turning to the study itself: Collection of acute and convalescent COVID-19 samples took place in the United States, Italy and Spain. Nucleic acid was either cDNA or gDNA, and it came from T cells, B-cell-depleted T cells, or PBMCs.

V lost 4 bases, J lost 4 bases, and 5 bases stayed unmatched. The CDR3 spans 15 residues. The V gene's germline CDR1 is SEHNR and CDR2 FQNEAQ (reference sequence). Methods used by the authors: Scientists estimated how many nucleated cells there were by amplifying reference gene primers. Libraries were prepared by immunoSEQ multiplex PCR; TCRdb keeps only in-frame clonotypes and omits some of them. Clonal size and the V and J genes are those of that table, whereas D and trimming came from the DNA. The profile shows over 200,000 clones, roughly nine tenths of them singletons. Sequencing used peripheral blood. This receptor was taken from a man in his forties or fifties with active or convalescent COVID-19. This chain joins TRBV7-9 and TRBJ2-5, with 11 bases identical to TRBD1. The CDR3, as DNA: TGTGCCAGCAGCTCTGGGACAGGGGGTATAGAGACCCAGTACTTC. Translating it yields CASSSGTGGIETQYF. The variable domain in full, with the rest retrieved from reference TRBV7-9 and TRBJ2-5, is DTGVSQNPRHKITKRGQNVTFRCDPISEHNRLYWYRQTLGQGPEFLTYFQNEAQLEKSRLLSDRFSAERPKGSFSTLEIQRTEQGDSAMYLCASSSGTGGIETQYFGPGTRLLVL.